What follows are 19 T cell receptor beta chains derived from one specimen sequenced in a study of shared clonotypes between healthy human individuals. Method: immunoSEQ multiplex PCR; TCRdb's copy keeps in-frame clones and lacks some. The profile shows about a million clones, under 80% of them singletons. Sequencing input: memory CD4+ T cells sorted from blood. Subset here: CD45RA-negative fraction. These receptor sequences come from a man aged 18 to 29 in good health.

This chain connects TRBV5-1 to TRBJ1-1; D is uncertain. The germline V gene encodes CDR1 SGHRS and CDR2 YFSETQ. The CDR3 loop spans 13 amino acids. Trimming pared 1 base from V and 4 bases from J, leaving 8 bases between. CDR3: CASSLREGTEAFF. The CDR3 DNA reads TGCGCCAGCAGCTTGAGGGAGGGCACTGAAGCTTTCTTT.

The chain combines TRBV7-2 with TRBJ1-2, with TRBD1 as a possible D gene (6 bases). Germline values: CDR1 SGHTA, CDR2 FQGNSA. V was shortened by 0 bases and J by 6 bases, with 14 bases between the two germline ends. This CDR3 has 15 amino acids. CDR3 in DNA: TGTGCCAGCAGCTTAGCGGGGGCTGCGGGCCATGGCTACACCTTC. It encodes CASSLAGAAGHGYTF.

The chain carries TRBV11-2 and TRBJ2-7; 7 bases are a match to TRBD1. This CDR3 region has 13 residues. Germline values: CDR1 SGHAT, CDR2 FQNNGV. V was clipped by 8 bases and J by 3 bases; unmatched bases: 7. The CDR3 region is CASLRDSHYEQYF. The DNA for the CDR3 is TGTGCCAGCTTACGGGACAGCCACTACGAGCAGTACTTC.

This chain joins TRBV10-3 and TRBJ2-5, with TRBD1 identical over 9 bases. Germline V gene lookup returns CDR1 ENHRY and CDR2 SYGVKD. V lost 7 bases and J lost 4; bases outside the gene matches: 19. The CDR3 totals 18 residues. The CDR3 region has the DNA TGTGCCATCATGGCCGCCCGGGACAGGGCTAGGAGTATAGAGACCCAGTACTTC. Translated, it gives CAIMAARDRARSIETQYF.

The chain joins TRBV7-9 to TRBJ1-4; D remains ambiguous. The CDR3 extends over 15 amino acids. Germline V gives CDR1 SEHNR, CDR2 FQNEAQ (reference sequence). V lost 1 base and J 5 bases, leaving 11 bases between the germline ends. CDR3 in amino acids: CASSLDGNWNEKLFF. CDR3 in DNA: TGTGCCAGCAGCTTAGACGGGAACTGGAATGAAAAACTGTTTTTT.

The chain carries TRBV4-2 and TRBJ1-1; TRBD1 is a possible D gene (6 bases). CDR1 is LGHNA, CDR2 YNFKEQ, per germline. V lost 0 bases and J lost 2, with 7 bases in between. This CDR3 has 14 residues. CDR3 protein: CASSQEGANTEAFF. CDR3 sequence (DNA): TGTGCCAGCAGCCAAGAGGGGGCTAACACTGAAGCTTTCTTT.

V and J are TRBV28 and TRBJ1-4; TRBD1 agrees at 7 bases. Germline assignment: CDR1 MDHEN and CDR2 SYDVKM. CDR3 length: 14 residues. V was clipped by 4 bases and J by 7 bases; unmatched bases: 6. CDR3 coding DNA: TGTGCCAGCAGTTCCGGGACAGCCAGTGAAAAACTGTTTTTT. It translates to CASSSGTASEKLFF.

The chain combines TRBV7-9 with TRBJ2-5; 14 bases agree with TRBD2. V lost 5 bases and J lost 6; bases outside the gene matches: 11. The CDR3 covers 17 residues. Germline CDR1 reads SEHNR; CDR2 reads FQNEAQ (reference sequence). The CDR3 DNA follows: TGTGCCAGCAGCCCGATGACTAGCGGGGGGGCTTTGAAGACCCAGTACTTC. Protein sequence: CASSPMTSGGALKTQYF.

This clone was seen ten or more times. This chain uses TRBV4-1 with TRBJ2-7; no firm D call. There are 15 residues in the CDR3. V dropped 0 bases and J dropped 0 bases, with 9 bases sitting between them. Germline loops: CDR1 MGHRA, CDR2 YSYEKL. CDR3 DNA sequence: TGCGCCAGCAGCCAAGATCTGACACCCTCCTACGAGCAGTACTTC. This sequence encodes CASSQDLTPSYEQYF.

This clone was detected a few times. This chain links TRBV4-3 with TRBJ1-1; the D gene is possibly TRBD1 (6 bases). Germline-derived CDR1 and CDR2 are LGHNA and YSLEER. V lost 4 bases and J lost 4, with 13 bases in between. This CDR3 contains 14 residues. The CDR3 DNA is TGCGCCAGCAGCCTACAGGGTATAGGCACTGAAGCTTTCTTT. Its protein is CASSLQGIGTEAFF.

V usage is TRBV6-1 and J usage is TRBJ2-1; 13 bases fit TRBD2. The CDR3 is 15 residues long. The J segment lost 9 bases and the V segment lost 6 bases, leaving 8 bases of the junction unmatched. Germline V gene lookup returns CDR1 MNHNS and CDR2 SASEGT. DNA of the CDR3: TGTGCCAGCAGCCCCGGGACTAGCGGGACTGGTGAGCAGTTCTTC. Protein product: CASSPGTSGTGEQFF.

The J gene is TRBJ1-5, the V gene TRBV25-1; 8 bases are a match to TRBD1. CDR1 and CDR2 from the germline V gene are MGHDK and SYGVNS. V lost 3 bases to trimming and J lost 7 bases; unmatched junction nucleotides: 8. This CDR3 has 15 amino acids. CDR3 bases: TGTGCCAGCAGTGAGACAGGGGTTCTTGGCCAGCCCCAGCATTTT. Its protein product is CASSETGVLGQPQHF.

The V gene is TRBV6-1, the J gene TRBJ1-6, with a weak D call TRBD1 (5 bases). This CDR3 region has 15 residues. Trimming removed 2 bases from V and 9 bases from J, with 14 bases in between. The germline V gene encodes CDR1 MNHNS and CDR2 SASEGT. This CDR3 is CASSELQQGVSPLHF. In nucleotides, the CDR3 is TGTGCCAGCAGTGAACTGCAGCAGGGCGTTTCACCCCTCCACTTT.

This chain uses TRBV5-6 with TRBJ2-3; D is possibly TRBD1 (5 bases). Trimming stripped 1 base from V and 6 bases from J, with 12 bases between. Germline CDR1 is SGHDT and CDR2 is YYEEEE. The CDR3 is made up of 14 amino acids. The CDR3 DNA sequence: TGTGCCAGCAGCTTGCCAGGGCCTTGGGATACGCAGTATTTT. Amino acids: CASSLPGPWDTQYF.

The chain is built from TRBV30 and TRBJ2-7; 7 bases agree with TRBD1. Trimming at V came to 0 bases and at J to 9 bases, leaving 8 bases not matched to a gene. Germline CDR1 reads GTSNPN; CDR2 reads SVGIG (reference sequence). This CDR3 has 13 amino acids. The CDR3 DNA sequence: TGTGCCTGGAGTGTACCAGGTCAGGGGGTGCAGTACTTC. Translation gives CAWSVPGQGVQYF.

V usage is TRBV5-1 and J usage is TRBJ1-2, with D maybe TRBD1 (5 bases). Trimming shortened V by 4 bases and J by 3 bases, and 10 bases separated the two germline ends. CDR3 length equals 13 residues. The germline gives CDR1 SGHRS, CDR2 YFSETQ. CDR3 residues: CASSAQGDYGYTF. In DNA form, the CDR3 reads TGCGCCAGCAGCGCGCAGGGTGACTATGGCTACACCTTC.

The chain carries TRBV2 and TRBJ2-3; D is undetermined. The germline V and J ends were trimmed by 2 bases and 5 bases, with 17 bases remaining between them. The CDR3 spans 16 residues. CDR1 and CDR2 (germline): SNHLY, FYNNEI. Written as DNA, the CDR3 is TGTGCCAGCAGTGAAACTCGCGGTTCACAAAGAGATACGCAGTATTTT. This sequence encodes CASSETRGSQRDTQYF.

This clone appeared once. The CDR3 loop is CASSLDGRGATDTQYF. CDR3 bases: TGTGCCAGCAGCTTAGATGGGCGGGGGGCCACAGATACGCAGTATTTT. The V and J genes are TRBV11-2 and TRBJ2-3; 8 nucleotides line up with TRBD2. The junction had 4 bases not matched to a gene; V was cut back by 0 bases and J by 2 bases. The CDR3 runs to 16 residues. Per germline, CDR1 SGHAT and CDR2 FQNNGV.

A note on this clone: A read error is the likely source, as a far larger clone sits one nucleotide away. This sample also contains other DNA sequences that code for the same CDR3. The rearrangement uses TRBV28 and TRBJ2-7, with 9 bases fitting TRBD2. The CDR3 runs to 14 residues. CDR1 and CDR2 (germline): MDHEN, SYDVKM. CDR3 residues: CASSTSGPSYEQYF. The CDR3 DNA reads TGTGCTAGCAGCACTAGCGGGCCTTCCTACGAGCAGTACTTC. Drawing the rest from reference TRBV28 and TRBJ2-7, the complete variable domain is DVKVTQSSRYLVKRTGEKVFLECVQDMDHENMFWYRQDPGLGLRLIYFSYDVKMKEKGDIPEGYSVSREKKERFSLILESASTNQTSMYLCASSTSGPSYEQYFGPGTRLTVT.